The 16 T cell receptor beta chains in this list originate from one sample, sequenced in a study of cytomegalovirus exposure and HLA in healthy donors. Vbeta (60) and Jbeta (13) primers were used in the PCR. Method: immunoSEQ multiplex PCR; TCRdb's copy keeps in-frame clones and lacks some. The table records roughly 190,000 clones, roughly 77% of them present only once. Sample: PBMCs. The receptor source for this set is a man aged 35 to 55 in good health and CMV-seropositive.

V is TRBV6-1 and J is TRBJ2-7, with 12 positions matching TRBD2. The CDR3 contains 15 residues. V trimming: 6 bases; J trimming: 3 bases; junction bases outside the gene matches: 6. Germline V CDR1 and CDR2: MNHNS, SASEGT. The CDR3 reads CASRLAGGPNYEQYF. CDR3 in DNA: TGTGCCAGCAGACTAGCGGGGGGCCCTAACTACGAGCAGTACTTC.

J is TRBJ1-1 and V is TRBV19; 11 bases align to TRBD1. From germline, CDR1 is LNHDA and CDR2 SQIVND (reference sequence). The V segment lost 6 bases and the J segment 3 bases; nucleotides outside the gene matches: 3. The CDR3 is 14 amino acids. Written as DNA, the CDR3 is TGTGCCAGTAGGGGGGGACAGGGGGACACTGAAGCTTTCTTT. This codes for CASRGGQGDTEAFF. The full variable domain, with the rest looked up from reference TRBV19 and TRBJ1-1, is DGGITQSPKYLFRKEGQNVTLSCEQNLNHDAMYWYRQDPGQGLRLIYYSQIVNDFQKGDIAEGYSVSREKKESFPLTVTSAQKNPTAFYLCASRGGQGDTEAFFGQGTRLTVV.

The chain uses TRBV19 and TRBJ1-1; TRBD1 agrees at 7 bases. Germline V lookup: CDR1 LNHDA, CDR2 SQIVND (reference sequence). V gave up 6 bases and J gave up 1 base; unmatched junction bases: 17. The CDR3 is 18 amino acids. CDR3 DNA sequence: TGTGCCAGTAGGAACACCAGGGGGGCGACACCCACGAACACTGAAGCTTTCTTT. It specifies CASRNTRGATPTNTEAFF.

The J gene is TRBJ2-1, the V gene TRBV29-1; 9 bases are shared with TRBD2. V gave up 6 bases and J gave up 6 bases; unmatched junction bases: 21. This CDR3 comprises 18 residues. Germline values: CDR1 SQVTM, CDR2 ANQGSEA. The CDR3 coding sequence is TGCAGCGTGCGCGACAGGGCATCGAGGCGGGAGGGCCGCAATGAGCAGTTCTTC. Its translation: CSVRDRASRREGRNEQFF.

This clone was observed once. This chain links TRBV7-9 with TRBJ1-4; a weak D match, TRBD1 (5 bases). This CDR3 contains 15 residues. Trimming cost V 5 bases and J 3 bases, with 13 bases left between them. The V gene's germline CDR1 is SEHNR and CDR2 FQNEAQ (reference sequence). The CDR3 sequence is CASSPNGGSNEKLFF. The CDR3 coding sequence is TGTGCCAGCAGCCCGAACGGGGGATCTAATGAAAAACTGTTTTTT.

A note on this clone: One end of the junction is discordant with germline, which a read error may explain. The rearrangement links TRBV4-1 to TRBJ2-7, with TRBD1 matching over 8 bases. Germline V lookup: CDR1 MGHRA, CDR2 YSYEKL. The CDR3 covers 16 residues. This chain's CDR3 is CASSQARGTGSYGQYF. Written as DNA, the CDR3 is TGCGCCAGCAGCCAAGCTAGGGGGACAGGCTCCTACGGGCAGTACTTC.

J is TRBJ1-6 and V is TRBV7-3, with 7 bases matching TRBD1. The germline CDR1 and CDR2 sequences are SGHTA and FQGTGA. V shed 6 bases and J 4 bases; nucleotides not matched to a gene: 6. The CDR3 spans 15 residues. CDR3 residues: CASSSQGGYNSPLHF. DNA for the CDR3: TGTGCCAGCAGTTCTCAGGGGGGATATAATTCACCCCTCCACTTT.

The chain joins TRBV2 to TRBJ1-2; 7 bases map to TRBD1. V trimming: 6 bases; J trimming: 2 bases; junction bases outside the gene matches: 3. In germline, CDR1 is SNHLY, CDR2 FYNNEI. The CDR3 totals 13 residues. The CDR3 region is CASSATGNYGYTF. CDR3 nucleotides: TGTGCCAGCAGCGCGACAGGGAACTATGGCTACACCTTC.

The gene calls are TRBV27 and TRBJ2-7; TRBD2 is a possible D gene (6 bases). Germline assignment: CDR1 MNHEY and CDR2 SMNVEV (reference sequence). The CDR3 contains 14 residues. Trimming left V 4 bases short and J 3 bases short, with 13 bases between. Written as DNA, the CDR3 is TGTGCCAGCAGTTCCCTCGGGAGCAGCTACGAGCAGTACTTC. Translating it yields CASSSLGSSYEQYF.

J is TRBJ1-5 and V is TRBV6-1; the D is unclear. The CDR3 extends over 14 amino acids. Trimming shortened V by 6 bases and J by 0 bases, and 9 bases separated the two germline ends. The germline gives CDR1 MNHNS, CDR2 SASEGT. The CDR3 nucleotides are TGTGCCAGCAGCTGGAGCTATAGCAATCAGCCCCAGCATTTT. It translates to CASSWSYSNQPQHF.

For the CDR3, the DNA is TGCAGCGTTGAATCCCCAGGGACTAGCGGTCTTTCCTACGAGCAGTACTTC. Translated: CSVESPGTSGLSYEQYF. This chain links TRBV29-1 with TRBJ2-7; 11 bases line up with TRBD2. This CDR3 contains 17 residues. Germline V lookup: CDR1 SQVTM, CDR2 ANQGSEA. The V and J ends lost 2 bases and 1 base, in that order; junction bases with no gene match: 10.

The V gene is TRBV6-1, the J gene TRBJ2-7; D uncertain. With 5 bases removed from V and 5 bases from J, the gap between germline ends came to 10 bases. The length of the CDR3 is 12 residues. Germline CDR1 reads MNHNS; CDR2 reads SASEGT. The CDR3 region is CASSPRPHEQYF. Here the CDR3 DNA reads TGTGCCAGCAGTCCGCGGCCGCACGAGCAGTACTTC.

The chain uses TRBV6-5 and TRBJ1-1; D is unclear. CDR3 length equals 15 residues. V gave up 3 bases and J gave up 1 base, with 12 bases separating them. CDR1 and CDR2 (germline): MNHEY, SVGAGI. CDR3 region: CASSYTMLANTEAFF. The CDR3 nucleotides read TGTGCCAGCAGTTATACGATGCTGGCGAACACTGAAGCTTTCTTT.

The V and J genes are TRBV19 and TRBJ1-2; no clear D gene. V lost 0 bases and J 8 bases, leaving 16 bases between the germline ends. The CDR3 contains 15 residues. The germline V gene encodes CDR1 LNHDA and CDR2 SQIVND (reference sequence). The CDR3 is CASSIEGSLGRGYTF. CDR3 sequence (DNA): TGTGCCAGTAGTATAGAGGGCAGTCTCGGTCGGGGCTACACCTTC.

V is TRBV5-8 and J is TRBJ1-1; TRBD1 aligns across 8 bases. Losses at the gene ends were 1 base for V and 7 bases for J; bases not matched to a gene: 9. The CDR3 totals 15 residues. Looked up from germline, CDR1 is SGHTS and CDR2 is YDEGEE. The DNA of the CDR3 is TGTGCCAGCAGCTTGTCAGGGGGCCTACGGCTTGAAGCTTTCTTT. This gives the protein CASSLSGGLRLEAFF. Variable domain in full (rest from reference TRBV5-8 and TRBJ1-1): EAGVTQSPTHLIKTRGQQATLRCSPISGHTSVYWYQQALGLGLQFLLWYDEGEERNRGNFPPRFSGRQFPNYSSELNVNALELEDSALYLCASSLSGGLRLEAFFGQGTRLTVV.

The chain has TRBV7-3 and TRBJ1-1; TRBD1 aligns across 10 bases. Germline values: CDR1 SGHTA, CDR2 FQGTGA. The junction had 3 bases not matched to a gene; V was cut back by 4 bases and J by 4 bases. The CDR3 is made up of 14 amino acids. Here the CDR3 reads CASSSGTGATEAFF. The DNA for the CDR3 is TGTGCCAGCAGCTCCGGGACAGGGGCCACTGAAGCTTTCTTT.